This is a list of T cell receptor beta chains from one sample in a study of blood T cell repertoires in COVID-19. Measured with immunoSEQ multiplex PCR; TCRdb has only the in-frame clones, and not every one. The sample holds around 200,000 clones, about 80% seen once. The sample consisted of peripheral blood. All receptors come from a woman aged 35 to 49 with active or convalescent COVID-19. The CDR3 runs from the conserved cysteine through the conserved F or W. D genes are given only for firm matches. Size is omitted from some rows. Given values are once, few, many or a class for expanded clones.

j_gene	abundance	v_gene	len	d_gene	CDR3aa	CDR3nt
TRBJ1-1	.	TRBV12-5	14	.	CASGPPRGGTEAFF	TGTGCTAGTGGTCCCCCGAGGGGGGGGACTGAAGCTTTCTTT
TRBJ1-3	.	TRBV7-2	14	.	CASSPTTSGNTIYF	TGTGCCAGCAGCCCTACTACCTCTGGAAACACCATATATTTT
TRBJ1-5	.	TRBV6-5	14	.	CATGYRRIDQPQHF	TGTGCCACCGGGTATAGGAGGATCGATCAGCCCCAGCATTTT
TRBJ1-2	.	TRBV19	15	.	CASSAPRGPLYGYTF	TGTGCCAGTAGTGCCCCCAGGGGCCCCCTGTATGGCTACACCTTC
TRBJ1-1	.	TRBV7-2	14	TRBD1	CASSRDRLETEAFF	TGTGCCAGCAGCCGGGACAGGTTAGAGACTGAAGCTTTCTTT
TRBJ1-6	.	TRBV15	16	TRBD1	CATSRDRGQGVSPLHF	TGTGCCACCAGCAGAGATCGAGGACAGGGGGTTTCACCCCTCCACTTT
TRBJ1-1	.	TRBV2	12	.	CASSDQNTEAFF	TGTGCCAGCAGTGACCAGAACACTGAAGCTTTCTTT
TRBJ1-4	.	TRBV6-4	13	.	CASIRPGGEKLFF	TGTGCCAGCATTCGCCCGGGGGGCGAAAAACTGTTTTTT
TRBJ1-3	.	TRBV21-1	14	.	CASSKGVSGNTIYF	TGTGCCAGCAGCAAAGGAGTATCTGGAAACACCATATATTTT
TRBJ2-6	.	TRBV5-8	15	.	CASSLGGSGANVLTF	TGTGCCAGCAGCTTAGGGGGATCTGGGGCCAACGTCCTGACTTTC
TRBJ1-1	.	TRBV6-6	16	TRBD1	CASSYLGQGSNTEAFF	TGTGCCAGCAGTTACCTGGGACAGGGATCTAACACTGAAGCTTTCTTT
TRBJ2-2	few	TRBV6-4	13	TRBD1	CASSDTGAGELFF	TGTGCCAGCAGTGACACAGGGGCCGGGGAGCTGTTTTTT
TRBJ2-1	.	TRBV5-1	15	.	CASSLDGGIYNEQFF	TGCGCCAGCAGCTTGGATGGGGGGATCTACAATGAGCAGTTCTTC
TRBJ2-7	once	TRBV6-2/TRBV6-3	14	TRBD1	CASSNWGQEAEQYF	TGTGCCAGCAGTAATTGGGGACAGGAGGCCGAGCAGTACTTC
TRBJ1-1	.	TRBV27	16	TRBD1	CASSRTGSPMNTEAFF	TGTGCCAGCAGCCGGACAGGGTCCCCTATGAACACTGAAGCTTTCTTT
TRBJ2-1	.	TRBV11-2	14	TRBD1	CASRGGTGSAEQFF	TGTGCCAGCAGGGGGGGGACAGGGTCGGCTGAGCAGTTCTTC
TRBJ2-2	.	TRBV23-1	15	TRBD1	CASDRGYANTGELFF	TGCGCCAGCGACAGGGGATACGCGAACACCGGGGAGCTGTTTTTT
TRBJ2-5	.	TRBV11-3	15	.	CASSLGQARRETQYF	TGTGCCAGCAGCTTAGGGCAGGCCCGAAGAGAGACCCAGTACTTC
TRBJ2-3	.	TRBV7-9	13	.	CASSVTGTDTQYF	TGTGCCAGCAGCGTGACTGGCACAGATACGCAGTATTTT
TRBJ1-2	.	TRBV20-1	11	.	CSAEGGNGYTF	TGCAGTGCTGAGGGGGGGAATGGCTACACCTTC
TRBJ1-5	.	TRBV7-6	16	.	CASSLQGPLPHQPQHF	TGTGCCAGCAGCTTACAGGGGCCCCTTCCCCATCAGCCCCAGCATTTT
TRBJ1-6	.	TRBV19	17	.	CASSPGVQLYYNSPLHF	TGTGCCAGTAGTCCAGGGGTACAGCTATACTATAATTCACCCCTCCACTTT
TRBJ1-1	.	TRBV30	15	TRBD1	CAWNGPGQGNTEAFF	TGTGCCTGGAATGGTCCCGGACAGGGGAACACTGAAGCTTTCTTT
TRBJ2-2	once	TRBV6-6	16	TRBD1	CASNLSPGGGTGELFF	TGTGCCAGCAACCTTTCTCCAGGGGGCGGCACCGGGGAGCTGTTTTTT